This T cell receptor (beta chain) was sequenced during a study of cytomegalovirus exposure and HLA in healthy donors (dated by TCRdb to about 2017). Describing the broader study: In an earlier analysis of some 610 of the donors, less than 350 Gb of sequence data and 90 million to 120 million unique TCR beta sequences from about 179 million T cells were reported. An early release covering over 500 HLA-typed donors comprised around 300 gigabases of sequencing data and 85 million or so unique TCR sequences. Of the 398 genotyped donors, 70% to 90% were placed in the genetic ancestry cluster associated with self-reported Caucasian donors. The study aimed to test whether cataloging public T cell receptors could reveal signatures of past pathogen exposure. The T cell repertoires of 700 or so subjects were profiled by immunosequencing and related to cytomegalovirus serostatus. In addition to the first cohort of around 670 subjects, a separate validation cohort of 120 different subjects was used. To predict cytomegalovirus infection status, the study brought together high-throughput TCR immunosequencing, statistical association of individual TCRs with disease status, and machine learning. A later analysis re-examined previously published TCR beta repertoires from around 670 donors and added high-resolution HLA genotyping to investigate patterns of TCR occurrence. Rather than using new phenotypic data, the later analysis identified candidate immune exposures from TCR beta sequences and from how often those sequences occurred across donors. In an earlier analysis of 587 of the donors, high-throughput TCR beta sequencing was used to judge whether each TCR beta V gene segment behaved as functional or pseudogenic. Donor age, sex, ethnicity and CMV serostatus were compiled together with the repertoire data. A later genetic analysis used genome-wide SNP genotypes for 398 of the 666 donors, treating that subset as a discovery cohort. Every repertoire in the discovery cohort had been generated on one and the same sequencing platform. HLA typing covered class I and class II loci at four-digit resolution. Typing coverage varied by locus: about 620-640 donors for A, B, C, DRB1 and DQB1; more than 500 for DQA1; nearly 610 for DPA1; fewer than 480 for DPB1. Four or five DR-DQ haplotypes were handled as single units for association and clustering because linkage in the cohort was strong. Across roughly 420 genotyped donors of the cohort, an average of approximately 240,000 unique TCR beta nucleotide sequences per donor were sequenced, and roughly 20% of those sequences were non-productive. Broader findings and caveats from the paper: Presence/absence analyses assumed roughly uniform sequencing depth across donors, an assumption that may not hold. CMV serostatus was the only immune exposure information available for the cohort. In a later genetic analysis, fewer N-insertions in productive TCRs were reported among donors in an Asian-associated ancestry cluster than the approximately 710-donor mean. A further reported finding was that TCR beta sequences accurately predicted the HLA-A and HLA-B alleles for most subjects in the first cohort. A cluster of highly shared sequence variants was judged likely to represent a technical artifact of the sequencing pipeline. The authors suggested that the approach could potentially be generalized to other disease states and immunological phenotypes. According to a later analysis, most CMV-associated TCR beta chains appeared to be HLA-restricted, and the HLA associations seemed to be driven largely by CMV exposure. According to a later analysis, parvovirus B19, influenza, CMV and Epstein-Barr virus appeared linked to several top co-occurrence clusters. V-gene and J-gene trimming of TCR beta chains was associated with a missense DCLRE1C variant in a later genetic analysis, and the association was replicated in an independent cohort. In a later analysis, HLA-associated TCR beta chains were found to be more clonally expanded and to have lower generation probabilities than equally common non-associated chains. While some public TCRs were present in many individuals, most TCR sequences turned up only very rarely across donors. Some IMGT-functional V segments, including TRBV6-2 and TRBV6-3, could not be distinguished by the 87-base-pair reads and were therefore excluded. The earlier analysis of fewer than 750 of the donors excluded some 15 rarely observed V segments, including chromosome 9 orphons, because counts were too low. Specific HLA alleles were associated with 15,000 to 20,000 TCR beta sequences at a false discovery rate of 0.05 in a later analysis. Because HLA typing was unavailable for some donors at each locus, only the typed subset was used in association tests. According to a later analysis, TCR association rates differed among HLA loci, with DRB1 alleles showing the most associated TCRs and HLA-C alleles showing the fewest. In this cohort, only TCR beta chains were sequenced, and detectable features were limited by the absence of alpha or paired-chain data. In an earlier analysis of fewer than 750 of the donors, most TCR beta V segments were observed in productive rearrangements about 90% or about 30% of the time, broadly matching IMGT annotations. A total of roughly 160 TCR beta chains were listed by the study as associated with cytomegalovirus. In vitro tests confirmed that a few of the cytomegalovirus-associated TCR beta chains recognize cytomegalovirus antigens. Cytomegalovirus status was reported to be diagnosed by the classifier with high specificity and sensitivity in both the original and validation cohorts. When HLA alleles, especially DR and DQ, strongly co-occurred, attributing TCR associations to individual alleles was difficult. Correlated functional status among segregating V segments might be attributable to linkage disequilibrium, but an unknown experimental factor could not be ruled out.

The cohort comprised under 700 healthy bone marrow donors. Cohort members were all nominally healthy when sampled, although unrecorded immune exposures were likely present. The donor was CMV seronegative and belonged to the group of approximately 320 seronegative cohort members. A peripheral blood sample was provided by each donor, and peripheral blood mononuclear cells were used for TCR beta sequencing. Genomic DNA was extracted from the blood cell samples with the Qiagen DNeasy Blood Extraction Kit. The protocol used for the library was the immunoSEQ multiplex PCR assay. For the multiplex PCR, a mixture combining 60 forward primers for TCR Vbeta segments and 13 reverse primers for TCR Jbeta segments was used. Amplification of the CDR3 region of rearranged TCR beta genes was performed with a multiplex PCR assay on genomic DNA. The Illumina HiSeq System was used to sequence the amplified TCR beta libraries as 87-base-pair reads. Concerning the study's data processing: In a later analysis, some 80 million unique TCR beta chains were counted across the 650 to 750 repertoires, and about 10 million of these chains were shared by at least two donors. Raw reads were error-corrected and collapsed into unique sequences with a nearest-neighbor algorithm that merged closely related sequences to remove PCR and sequencing errors. To assign V, D and J gene segments, CDR3 sequences were aligned to IMGT reference sequences. For a sequence to be retained, a match of at least six nucleotides was required to both a V gene segment and a J gene segment. A rearrangement was called productive if the CDR3 had no stop codons and remained in frame with V and J, and every other rearrangement was called non-productive. Following IMGT convention, CDR3 was defined as the stretch from the second conserved V-encoded cysteine up to the conserved J-encoded phenylalanine. Sequences without an unambiguous match to a single V gene segment were excluded from the earlier analysis of almost 600 of the donors. In an earlier analysis of several hundred of the donors, V segments were called functional above 56.7% productive rearrangements and were called segregating when the between-donor standard deviation exceeded 5%. A statistical classification framework was developed to diagnose cytomegalovirus status using the catalog of TCR beta chain sequences. In a later analysis, TCR nucleotide sequences were compared against IMGT/GENE-DB human TR gene sequences so that V and J genes could be assigned. Using the TCRdist pipeline, a later analysis assigned CDR3 sequences along with most-parsimonious VDJ recombination scenarios. In a later analysis, every TCR beta chain was defined by the combination of its CDR3 amino acid sequence and its V-gene family, and reads without a unique V-gene family were dropped. In a later analysis, 550 to 650 highly shared, low-generation-probability nucleotide sequences were removed to address suspected cross-contamination and a sequencing artifact. For each public chain, a later analysis derived a clonal expansion index from normalized ranks of inferred template counts within each repertoire. Generation probabilities in a later analysis came from a VDJ recombination model fitted to out-of-frame rearrangements, and those results were checked against IGoR. Hypergeometric tests were used in a later analysis to score TCR-TCR, TCR-HLA and TCR-CMV co-occurrence, with a repertoire-size bias correction applied to the TCR pairs. To estimate false discovery rates, a later analysis permuted the HLA or CMV assignments 20 times. In a later analysis, co-occurring TCRs were grouped with DBSCAN, and TCRdist sequence similarity was added when clustering was performed within HLA-allele-positive subsets. Co-occurrence clustering excluded repertoires with fewer than 30,000 or more than 120,000 public chains, plus five with anomalous nucleotide sharing. The table was pulled from immuneACCESS by TCRdb, which kept in-frame rearrangements only. Such tables lose some clones; where checked, under half of the loss comes from unresolved V genes, and the rest has no known cause. The V and J calls and clone size come from that table; D and trimming were worked out from the DNA. The sample's clone listing holds tens of thousands of clones. Of the sample, 3.5% to 4.5% is held by the ten largest clones.

The germline V gene (reference sequence) gives CDR1 as MNHEY and CDR2 as SMNVEV. There are 12 amino acids in the CDR3, from cysteine to phenylalanine inclusive. The retained sequence is limited to the CDR3, 36 bases, with the frame set at the first base. The germline V end is reduced by 6 bases and the J end by 6 bases; junction bases left unmatched: 5. As concerns this clone: Its antigen remains unidentified.

Sequenced input: PBMCs. Rearrangement joined TRBV27 to TRBJ2-7, and TRBD1 aligns with 7 junction nucleotides. This receptor was taken from a male donor in good health and CMV-seronegative. The DNA is TGTGCCAGCAGGGGGGACAGCCTCGAGCAGTACTTC. This codes for CASRGDSLEQYF.